The next 24 T cell receptor beta chains were all read from a single sample in a study of CD8+ T cells in alopecia areata listed by TCRdb under 2018. Pooled mouse cutaneous lymph node cells were stained for CD4, CD8alpha, NKG2D, NKG2ACE and other markers, then sorted on a BD Influx. The library was generated by the immunoSEQ multiplex PCR assay. To provide template for TCR sequencing, every sample had RNA extracted and reverse transcribed into cDNA. The table was pulled from immuneACCESS by TCRdb, which kept in-frame rearrangements only. Such tables lose some clones; where checked, under half of the loss comes from unresolved V genes, and the rest has no known cause. This sample shows 15,000 to 20,000 clones, and none of them turns up only once. Of the sample, approximately 31% falls within the top ten clones. Specimen: CD8+ T cells sorted from a lymph node. The receptors stem from a C3H/HeJ mouse with alopecia areata. The strain's MHC haplotype is H2-k.

This clone has a count of ten or more. Mouse germline and gene names are used. Read coverage stops 4 residues before the CDR3 terminus; the germline J gene supplies the remainder. The chain uses TRBV19 and TRBJ1-1; 7 nucleotides match TRBD1. The length of the CDR3 is 14 residues. CDR1 and CDR2 (germline): FNHDT, SITEND (reference sequence). Trimming cost V 2 bases and J 1 base; bases outside gene matches: 2. CDR3 sequence: CASSMGDRNTEVFF. CDR3 DNA (partial): TGTGCCAGCAGTATGGGGGACAGAAACACA.

This clone has at least ten counts. All gene names here are mouse names. Read data end 4 residues before the CDR3 end; the end is taken from the germline J gene. This chain links TRBV19 with TRBJ2-2; 7 bases match TRBD1. Germline assignment: CDR1 FNHDT and CDR2 SITEND (reference sequence). The CDR3 spans 16 residues. The V and J ends lost 4 bases and 2 bases, in that order; junction bases with no gene match: 8. The DNA read from the CDR3 is TGTGCCAGCAGTCCCTCACAGGGGTGGAACACCGGG. Translation gives CASSPSQGWNTG. The entire CDR3 protein is CASSPSQGWNTGQLYF.

On this clone itself: Gene names are mouse gene names. The read is 4 residues too short to cover the CDR3 end, so that end is filled in from the germline J gene. The chain has TRBV13-3 and TRBJ2-2; a possible D gene is TRBD2 (6 bases). This CDR3 is 16 amino acids long. Germline V CDR1 and CDR2: NNHDY, SYVADS. V gave up 2 bases and J gave up 1 base, with 12 bases separating them. CDR3 sequence: CASSELGGENTGQLYF. Incomplete CDR3 DNA: TGTGCCAGCAGTGAACTGGGAGGAGAAAACACCGGG.

This clone was seen a few times. The gene names here belong to mouse. The read ends 4 residues early relative to the CDR3; the germline J gene fills the gap. The chain employs TRBV14 and TRBJ2-4; 8 bases agree with TRBD2. V lost 5 bases and J lost 2; bases outside the gene matches: 4. CDR1 and CDR2 from the germline V gene are SGHDT and FRDEAV. This CDR3 comprises 14 residues. CDR3 DNA, as far as it was read: TGTGCCAGCAGCAGACTGGGGCTTCAAAAC. Amino acid sequence: CASSRLGLQN. The entire CDR3 reads CASSRLGLQNTLYF.

In its sample, this clone was seen many times. Gene names denote mouse genes. Read coverage stops 4 residues before the CDR3 terminus; the germline J gene supplies the remainder. The rearrangement uses TRBV13-3 and TRBJ2-7; 8 bases are shared with TRBD2. Germline V gene lookup returns CDR1 NNHDY and CDR2 SYVADS. The CDR3 runs 13 residues. The CDR3 protein is CASSSTGGYEQYF. CDR3 DNA (partial): TGTGCCAGCAGTTCTACTGGGGGTTAT.

As to this clone: Gene labels here are mouse ones. The sequenced part of the CDR3 DNA is TGTGCCAGCAGTGATGTCGACAAAAACGAA. Amino acids: CASSDVDKNE. The CDR3 as a whole reads CASSDVDKNERLFF. The chain recombines TRBV13-3 with TRBJ1-4, with D unclear. The read ends 4 residues early relative to the CDR3; the germline J gene fills the gap. Trimming cost V 0 bases and J 5 bases, with 8 bases left between them. From germline, CDR1 is NNHDY and CDR2 SYVADS. CDR3 size: 14 residues.

A word on this clone: Genes and germline come from the mouse. The read terminates 4 residues before the CDR3 end, so the remaining end is supplied by the germline J gene. V gene TRBV1 combines with J gene TRBJ2-7; 10 bases are shared with TRBD2. The J segment lost 3 bases and the V segment lost 4 bases, leaving 0 bases of the junction unmatched. CDR1 and CDR2 (germline): NSQYPW, LRSPGD (reference sequence). This CDR3 is built from 13 residues. The CDR3 bases that were read are TGCACCTGCAGTGGGGACTGGGGCTAT. Translating it yields CTCSGDWGY. The CDR3 reads in full as CTCSGDWGYEQYF. Full variable domain (rest looked up from reference TRBV1 and TRBJ2-7): VTLLEQNPRWRLVPRGQAVNLRCILKNSQYPWMSWYQQDLQKQLQWLFTLRSPGDKEVKSLPGADYLATRVTDTELRLQVANMSQGRTLYCTCSGDWGYEQYFGPGTRLTVL.

Notes on this clone: Any gene name here is a mouse gene name. The read is 4 residues too short to cover the CDR3 end, so that end is filled in from the germline J gene. This chain joins TRBV5 and TRBJ2-1; 8 nucleotides line up with TRBD1. Germline values: CDR1 LGHNA, CDR2 YNLKQL (reference sequence). CDR3 length equals 16 residues. V lost 1 base and J lost 1; bases outside the gene matches: 3. The chain's CDR3 is CASSQVWTGNYAEQFF. The covered CDR3 bases are TGTGCCAGCAGCCAAGTGTGGACAGGGAACTATGCT.

Regarding this clone: Genes and germline are mouse. The observed sequence ends 4 residues before the CDR3 terminus, with the missing tail filled in from the germline J gene. V gene TRBV13-1 combines with J gene TRBJ2-1; the match to TRBD2 covers 13 bases. This CDR3 spans 14 amino acids. In germline, CDR1 is NSHNY, CDR2 SYGAGN. The sequenced part of the CDR3 DNA is TGTGCCAGCAGGCCGGGACTGGGGGGGACT. Protein sequence: CASRPGLGGT. The complete CDR3 protein is CASRPGLGGTEQFF.

Many counts were recorded for this clone. Germline and genes: mouse. The read terminates 4 residues ahead of where the CDR3 ends, so the germline J gene completes it. The chain recombines TRBV13-3 with TRBJ2-7, with TRBD2 matching over 8 bases. This CDR3 is 12 amino acids long. The germline gives CDR1 NNHDY, CDR2 SYVADS. CDR3 bases read: TGTGCCAGCAGTGTACTGGGGGAT. It translates to CASSVLGD. The entire CDR3 sequence reads CASSVLGDEQYF.

In this sample, this clone turned up many times. Gene names and germline match the mouse. The read terminates 4 residues before the CDR3 end, so the remaining end is supplied by the germline J gene. V gene TRBV13-3 combines with J gene TRBJ2-1, with D perhaps matching TRBD1 (6 bases). Germline assignment: CDR1 NNHDY and CDR2 SYVADS. Trimming pared 0 bases from V and 3 bases from J, leaving 7 bases between. The CDR3 is 14 amino acids. The covered CDR3 bases are TGTGCCAGCAGTGATGCCAGGGGCTATGCT. Amino acids: CASSDARGYA. The full CDR3 protein reads CASSDARGYAEQFF.

This clone was seen repeatedly, ten times or more. Gene labels here are mouse ones. The sequenced CDR3 bases are TGTGCCAGCAGCGGACAGGCTAACTATGCT. Protein sequence: CASSGQANYA. The entire CDR3 sequence reads CASSGQANYAEQFF. The rearrangement joins TRBV13-3 to TRBJ2-1; 7 bases agree with TRBD1. The CDR3 is cut off 4 residues early in the read; its end comes from the germline J gene. This CDR3 is built from 14 residues. The V gene's germline CDR1 is NNHDY and CDR2 SYVADS. The ends lost 5 bases at V and 0 bases at J; junction bases unmatched: 2.

In regard to this clone: Mouse germline and gene names are used. The read terminates 4 residues before the CDR3 end, so the remaining end is supplied by the germline J gene. V usage is TRBV13-2 and J usage is TRBJ2-1; no definite D call. The CDR3 contains 12 residues. Germline CDR1 and CDR2: NNHNN and SYGAGS (reference sequence). CDR3 protein: CASGDNFAEQFF. The DNA read from the CDR3 is TGTGCCAGCGGTGATAACTTCGCT.

This clone was seen ten or more times. Gene names and germline match the mouse. The CDR3 end falls 4 residues outside the read, so it is completed with the germline J gene. V is TRBV13-3 and J is TRBJ2-1, with 10 bases aligning to TRBD2. Germline CDR1 and CDR2: NNHDY and SYVADS. The trim removed 0 bases at V and 4 bases at J, leaving 4 bases unmatched. This CDR3 has 16 residues. This CDR3 reads CASSDAGGARYAEQFF. The CDR3 DNA, read in part, is TGTGCCAGCAGTGATGCTGGGGGGGCGCGGTATGCT.

This clone was seen a handful of times. Here the gene names and germline are mouse. The sequence runs out 4 residues before the end of the CDR3; the remainder is reconstructed from the germline J gene. This chain joins TRBV13-2 and TRBJ2-5; 11 bases match TRBD1. Germline V gene data show CDR1 as NNHNN and CDR2 as SYGAGS (reference sequence). The CDR3 consists of 17 residues. CDR3 DNA (partial): TGTGCCAGCGGTGAGCCGGGGACAGGGGGGAAGCGAGAC. Its protein is CASGEPGTGGKRD. The whole CDR3 is CASGEPGTGGKRDTQYF.

With respect to this clone: Mouse gene names and germline throughout. The CDR3 goes on 4 residues after the read ends, and that part is filled in from the germline J gene. The V and J genes are TRBV13-3 and TRBJ2-7; D is undetermined. Germline-derived CDR1 and CDR2 are NNHDY and SYVADS. This CDR3 has 12 amino acids. Trimming pared 5 bases from V and 2 bases from J, leaving 8 bases between. The CDR3 reads CASRTDPYEQYF. CDR3 DNA (partial): TGTGCCAGCAGAACAGACCCCTAT.

In its sample, this clone was seen many times. Gene names refer to mouse genes. Read sequence stops 4 residues before the CDR3 end, and the germline J gene provides the missing end. The chain is built from TRBV13-3 and TRBJ2-3, with 10 bases that match TRBD2. Trimming removed 5 bases from V and 3 bases from J; junction bases left unmatched: 3. CDR3 size: 14 residues. Germline V gene data show CDR1 as NNHDY and CDR2 as SYVADS. This CDR3 reads CASRDWGEAETLYF. CDR3 DNA, as far as it was read: TGTGCCAGCAGAGACTGGGGGGAGGCAGAA.

This clone was recorded many times. Gene names are the mouse ones. The read halts 4 residues ahead of the CDR3 end, with the missing end drawn from the germline J gene. This chain joins TRBV1 and TRBJ2-1, with 7 nucleotides matching TRBD2. Germline V CDR1 and CDR2: NSQYPW, LRSPGD (reference sequence). The CDR3 runs to 15 residues. V shed 6 bases and J 0 bases; nucleotides not matched to a gene: 5. The CDR3 protein is CTCRRLGDNYAEQFF. The CDR3 DNA, read in part, is TGCACCTGCAGGAGACTGGGCGATAACTATGCT.

About this clone: Gene names are the mouse ones. The CDR3 is cut off 4 residues early in the read; its end comes from the germline J gene. The chain employs TRBV19 and TRBJ2-7; weak D call: TRBD2 (7 bases). Germline lookup yields CDR1 FNHDT and CDR2 SITEND (reference sequence). CDR3 size: 14 residues. CDR3 in amino acids: CASSILLGAYEQYF. Partial CDR3 DNA: TGTGCCAGCAGTATACTTCTGGGGGCATAT.

Relative to its sample, this clone is medium-sized. Mouse gene names apply. The CDR3 end lies 4 residues beyond the end of the read and is filled in from the germline J gene. The V gene is TRBV13-3, the J gene TRBJ2-5, with TRBD2 identical over 10 bases. The CDR3 extends over 13 amino acids. CDR1 NNHDY and CDR2 SYVADS come from the germline V gene. CDR3 protein: CASTPGLGDTQYF. CDR3 DNA, as far as it was read: TGTGCCAGCACCCCGGGACTGGGGGAC.

This clone was recorded at least ten times. Gene names follow the mouse nomenclature. Read coverage stops 4 residues before the CDR3 terminus; the germline J gene supplies the remainder. This chain links TRBV13-2 with TRBJ2-1; D assignment may be TRBD1 or TRBD2 (5 bases each). The CDR3 covers 13 residues. The V and J ends lost 0 bases and 4 bases respectively, with 5 bases between them. Per the germline V gene, CDR1 is NNHNN and CDR2 is SYGAGS (reference sequence). CDR3 DNA, as far as it was read: TGTGCCAGCGGTGATGGGGGGTATGCT. Protein product: CASGDGGYA. The complete CDR3 reads CASGDGGYAEQFF.

This clone was counted at least ten times. The germline and genes are mouse ones. The CDR3 extends 4 residues past the end of the read, so its final part is completed from the germline J gene. The chain is built from TRBV1 and TRBJ2-1, with 7 nucleotides matching TRBD1. Germline loops: CDR1 NSQYPW, CDR2 LRSPGD (reference sequence). The V segment lost 3 bases and the J segment 0 bases; nucleotides outside the gene matches: 2. The CDR3 is 15 residues long. The sequenced CDR3 bases are TGCACCTGCAGTGCCGACAGGGTTAACTATGCT. As protein: CTCSADRVNYA. The whole CDR3 reads CTCSADRVNYAEQFF.

Comments on this clone: The gene names here belong to mouse. The missing CDR3 end, 4 residues past where the read stops, is filled in from the germline J gene. V is TRBV19 and J is TRBJ1-2, with D maybe TRBD1 (5 bases). CDR3 length: 12 residues. The germline gives CDR1 FNHDT, CDR2 SITEND (reference sequence). The CDR3: CASSDWGVDYTF. CDR3 DNA, as far as it was read: TGTGCCAGCAGTGACTGGGGGGTC.

On this clone: The germline and genes are mouse ones. The observed sequence ends 4 residues before the CDR3 terminus, with the missing tail filled in from the germline J gene. The chain uses TRBV13-3 and TRBJ2-2, with 9 positions matching TRBD2. The V gene's germline CDR1 is NNHDY and CDR2 SYVADS. The CDR3 totals 16 residues. With 3 bases clipped from V and 1 base from J, the junction kept 4 bases outside the gene matches. CDR3 bases read: TGTGCCAGCAGTGGGGGACTGGGTTTAAACACCGGG. Its protein is CASSGGLGLNTG. The whole CDR3 protein is CASSGGLGLNTGQLYF. Full variable domain (missing parts from reference TRBV13-3 and TRBJ2-2): EAAVTQSPRSKVAVTGGKVTLSCHQTNNHDYMYWYRQDTGHGLRLIHYSYVADSTEKGDIPDGYKASRPSQENFSLILELASLSQTAVYFCASSGGLGLNTGQLYFGEGSKLTVL.